This is a list of T cell receptor beta chains from one sample in a study of T-cell memory formation after mild COVID-19. TCRdb called the 5' RACE reads again in MiXCR, with one record for every CDR3 protein. The sample has a few hundred thousand distinct CDR3 sequences, 13% to 15% seen once. Sample: PBMCs or a T cell subset sorted from them (not recorded which). Receptor source: a man younger than 35 who had mild COVID-19 (a few samples of this study predate the infection). Cell type and time point are not known. CDR3s include the opening cysteine and the closing phenylalanine or tryptophan. The D gene is left open where the match is weak. Some rows have no size entry. The others give once, few or many, or a class for an expanded clone.

clone_size	d_call	cdr3_length	v_call	j_call	cdr3_aa	cdr3_nt
-	-	14	TRBV9	TRBJ2-7	CASSVDDGAYEQYF	TGTGCCAGCAGCGTAGATGACGGAGCCTACGAGCAGTACTTC
many	-	13	TRBV7-6	TRBJ2-5	CASSFTYQETQYF	TGTGCCAGCAGTTTTACGTACCAAGAGACCCAGTACTTC
-	TRBD2	14	TRBV6-1	TRBJ2-1	CASRSGGDSNEQFF	TGTGCCAGCAGGAGCGGGGGGGACAGCAATGAGCAGTTCTTC
many	-	14	TRBV27	TRBJ2-3	CASSPDVSTDTQYF	TGTGCCAGCAGTCCGGACGTCAGCACAGATACGCAGTATTTT
few	-	14	TRBV24-1	TRBJ1-1	CATSDSRVNTEAFF	TGTGCCACCAGTGATAGCAGGGTGAACACTGAAGCTTTCTTT
few	-	15	TRBV6-2/TRBV6-3	TRBJ1-5	CASSRQDDSNQPQHF	TGTGCCAGCAGTCGACAGGACGATAGCAATCAGCCCCAGCATTTT
few	-	15	TRBV4-3	TRBJ2-3	CASSQDGSGADTQYF	TGCGCCAGCAGCCAAGATGGGAGTGGGGCAGATACGCAGTATTTT
few	-	14	TRBV4-3	TRBJ1-2	CASSQESGAGGYTF	TGCGCCAGCAGCCAAGAAAGTGGAGCAGGGGGCTACACCTTC
-	-	16	TRBV20-1	TRBJ2-5	CSARATPGRGQETQYF	TGCAGTGCTAGAGCCACACCAGGCAGGGGACAAGAGACCCAGTACTTC
many	TRBD2	18	TRBV7-2	TRBJ2-4	CASSYGLAGTQAKNIQYF	TGTGCCAGCAGCTACGGACTAGCGGGAACACAGGCCAAAAACATTCAGTACTTC
few	TRBD2	18	TRBV5-1	TRBJ2-3	CASSLATSGGIYTDTQYF	TGCGCCAGCAGCTTGGCGACTAGCGGGGGGATATACACAGATACGCAGTATTTT
once	-	14	TRBV7-9	TRBJ1-1	CASTLMGKNTEAFF	TGTGCCAGCACCTTGATGGGGAAGAACACTGAAGCTTTCTTT
-	-	15	TRBV12-3/TRBV12-4	TRBJ1-2	CASSLARWAGRGYTF	TGTGCCAGCAGTTTAGCGAGGTGGGCCGGGAGGGGCTACACCTTC
-	TRBD2	16	TRBV4-1	TRBJ2-7	CASSQDPGTSSYEQYF	TGCGCCAGCAGCCAAGATCCCGGGACTAGCTCCTACGAGCAGTACTTC